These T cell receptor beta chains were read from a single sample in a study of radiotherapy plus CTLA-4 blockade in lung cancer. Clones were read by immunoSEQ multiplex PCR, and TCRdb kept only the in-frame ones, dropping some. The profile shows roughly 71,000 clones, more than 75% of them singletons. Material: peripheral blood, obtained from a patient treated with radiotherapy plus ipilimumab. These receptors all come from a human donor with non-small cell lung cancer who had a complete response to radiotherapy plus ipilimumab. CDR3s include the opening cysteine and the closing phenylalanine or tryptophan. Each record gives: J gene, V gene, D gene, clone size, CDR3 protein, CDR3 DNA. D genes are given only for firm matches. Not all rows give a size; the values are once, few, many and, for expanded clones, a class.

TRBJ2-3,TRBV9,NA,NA,CASSVGRGDTQYF,TGTGCCAGCAGCGTAGGAAGGGGAGATACGCAGTATTTT
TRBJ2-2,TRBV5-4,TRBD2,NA,CASSLRLAENTGELFF,TGTGCCAGCAGCCTTAGACTAGCGGAAAACACCGGGGAGCTGTTTTTT
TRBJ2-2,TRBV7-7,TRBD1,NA,CASSPDRGGTGELFF,TGTGCTAGCAGCCCGGACAGGGGGGGCACCGGGGAGCTGTTTTTT
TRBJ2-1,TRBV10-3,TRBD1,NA,CAIRKTGDDYNEQFF,TGTGCCATCAGAAAGACAGGGGATGACTACAATGAGCAGTTCTTC
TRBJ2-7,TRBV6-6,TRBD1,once,CASSPTGLFSYEQYF,TGTGCCAGCAGTCCGACAGGGCTTTTCTCCTACGAGCAGTACTTC
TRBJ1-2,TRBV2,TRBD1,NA,CASSEGRGIHGYTF,TGTGCCAGCAGTGAGGGCAGGGGGATTCATGGCTACACCTTC
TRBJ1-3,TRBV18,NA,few,CASSFRDPRTGNTIYF,TGTGCCAGCTCCTTCCGGGACCCACGAACTGGAAACACCATATATTTT
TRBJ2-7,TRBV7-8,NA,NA,CASSRRDNPDEQYF,TGTGCCAGCAGCCGCCGGGACAATCCCGACGAGCAGTACTTC
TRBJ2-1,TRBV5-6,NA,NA,CASSLIRAHNEQFF,TGTGCCAGCAGCTTGATAAGGGCCCACAATGAGCAGTTCTTC
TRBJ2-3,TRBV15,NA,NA,CATSSDGPATDTQYF,TGTGCCACCAGCAGCGACGGGCCAGCCACAGATACGCAGTATTTT
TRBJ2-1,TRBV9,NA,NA,CASSLQGSTYNEQFF,TGTGCCAGCAGCTTACAGGGCTCCACCTACAATGAGCAGTTCTTC
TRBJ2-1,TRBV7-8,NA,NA,CASSLDQGPGRNEQFF,TGTGCCAGCAGCTTAGATCAAGGTCCAGGTCGGAATGAGCAGTTCTTC
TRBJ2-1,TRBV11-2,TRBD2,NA,CASSLDSGGPFEDNEQFF,TGTGCCAGCAGCTTAGATAGCGGGGGGCCCTTTGAGGACAATGAGCAGTTCTTC
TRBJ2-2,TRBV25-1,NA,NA,CASSEYVRADTGELFF,TGTGCCAGCAGTGAGTACGTCAGGGCCGACACCGGGGAGCTGTTTTTT
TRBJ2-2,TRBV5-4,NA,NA,CASSLGGINTGELFF,TGTGCCAGCAGCTTGGGAGGAATTAACACCGGGGAGCTGTTTTTT
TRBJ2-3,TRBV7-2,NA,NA,CASSLLGYSTDTQYF,TGTGCCAGCAGCTTGCTCGGATATAGCACAGATACGCAGTATTTT
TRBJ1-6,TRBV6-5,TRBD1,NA,CASSPPGQGSPLHF,TGTGCCAGCAGTCCCCCTGGACAGGGTTCACCCCTCCACTTT
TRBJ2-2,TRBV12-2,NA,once,CASRFIPTVGECLSDMELFF,TGTGCAAGTCGCTTCATACCTACTGTCGGGGAGTGTCTTTCTGACATGGAGCTGTTTTTT
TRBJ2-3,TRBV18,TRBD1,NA,CASSPPGQSTDTQYF,TGTGCCAGCTCCCCACCGGGACAGAGCACAGATACGCAGTATTTT
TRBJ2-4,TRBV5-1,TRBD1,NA,CASSLRSGGEVVDIQYF,TGCGCCAGCAGCTTGAGGTCAGGGGGCGAGGTGGTGGACATTCAGTACTTC
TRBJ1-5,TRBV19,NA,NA,CASSIVGRNNQPQHF,TGTGCCAGTAGTATAGTCGGGCGGAACAATCAGCCCCAGCATTTT